The 5 T cell receptor beta chains presented below share a single source sample, sequenced in a study of low-dose radiotherapy and immunotherapy resistance in tumors. The time point denotes: after trial treatment. Noted treatment: LDRT plus nivolumab, ipilimumab, low-dose cyclophosphamide and aspirin (RACIN trial). Alpha and beta chains were covered, as first-strand cDNA relied on TRAV- and TRBV-specific primers. It was with a constant-region primer and a V-primer adapter that TCRs were amplified over roughly 19 PCR cycles. TCRdb independently ran MiXCR on the reads; one entry per CDR3 protein. The sample includes approximately 100,000 distinct CDR3 sequences, less than 25% of them seen just once. The material was PBMCs, obtained after low-dose radiotherapy plus immunotherapy. The source is a male donor with prostate cancer.

This clonotype was detected many times. Compared with germline, one end of the junction differs, possibly owing to a read error. This sequence joins TRBV3-1 and TRBJ2-7; D might be TRBD1 (6 bases). CDR1 is LGHDT and CDR2 is YNNKEL in the germline V gene (reference sequence). The CDR3 is 11 amino acids. CDR3 sequence: CASSQTGTLSF. In nucleotides, the CDR3 is TGTGCCAGCAGCCAGACCGGGACACTTTCCTTC.

This clonotype was detected many times. The rearrangement joins TRBV20-1 to TRBJ1-2; a possible D gene is TRBD1 (5 bases). CDR3 length: 15 residues. The ends were cut back, 3 bases at V and 3 bases at J, with 17 bases in the middle. Germline V gene lookup returns CDR1 DFQATT and CDR2 SNEGSKA (reference sequence). This CDR3 reads CSASGAAAGDYGYTF. Here the CDR3 DNA reads TGCAGTGCTAGTGGGGCAGCCGCTGGGGACTATGGCTACACCTTC.

This clonotype has at least ten counts. CDR3 coding DNA: TGTGCCAGCAGCTTGGCCGACACGTATCAGCCCCAGCATTTT. It encodes CASSLADTYQPQHF. The V and J genes are TRBV4-2 and TRBJ1-5; no reliable D call. V was trimmed by 5 bases and J by 5 bases, leaving 13 bases between them. The germline V gene encodes CDR1 LGHNA and CDR2 YNFKEQ. The CDR3 loop spans 14 amino acids.

The sample holds many counts of this clonotype. The chain is built from TRBV25-1 and TRBJ1-4; no clear D. Trimming shortened V by 6 bases and J by 8 bases, and 13 bases separated the two germline ends. The CDR3 spans 13 residues. Per the germline V gene, CDR1 is MGHDK and CDR2 is SYGVNS. The CDR3 loop is CASRDRGREKLFF. CDR3 bases: TGTGCCAGCAGAGACCGCGGCAGGGAAAAACTGTTTTTT.

This clonotype has a count of ten or more. This chain links TRBV11-2 with TRBJ2-5, with D maybe TRBD1 (6 bases). Trimming shortened V by 5 bases and J by 2 bases, and 15 bases separated the two germline ends. CDR1 is SGHAT, CDR2 FQNNGV, per germline. The CDR3 is made up of 15 amino acids. CDR3 residues: CASSRNTGLQETQYF. The CDR3 coding sequence is TGTGCCAGCAGCAGAAACACAGGGCTTCAAGAGACCCAGTACTTC.